The rows below give T cell receptor beta chains drawn from one sample of a study of radiation and T cells in renal cell carcinoma. Clones were sequenced by immunoSEQ multiplex PCR, and TCRdb holds only the in-frame ones, with some missing. The sample records 15,000 to 20,000 clones, under 55% being singletons. Sequencing was performed on tumor tissue, taken from a patient whose treatment included radiotherapy and nephrectomy. The origin of the receptors is a man aged 50 to 60 with renal cell carcinoma. The CDR3 runs from the conserved cysteine through the conserved F or W. The order of the fields is clone size, V gene, J gene, D gene, CDR3 protein, CDR3 DNA. A D gene is named only where the DNA matches it firmly. Clone size is shown for a subset of rows, as once, few, many or a class of expanded clone.

size: NA
V: TRBV7-6
J: TRBJ2-2
D: TRBD1
CDR3: CASSYPGQGASTGELFF
DNA: TGTGCCAGCAGCTATCCGGGACAGGGGGCAAGCACCGGGGAGCTGTTTTTT

size: medium-sized
V: TRBV30
J: TRBJ1-1
D: NA
CDR3: CAWSVSAGTLRAFF
DNA: TGTGCCTGGAGTGTATCCGCAGGGACGTTGCGAGCTTTCTTT

size: NA
V: TRBV6-1
J: TRBJ2-7
D: NA
CDR3: CASSAFRVRARSSYEQYF
DNA: TGTGCCAGCAGTGCCTTCCGGGTGAGAGCGAGGAGCTCCTACGAGCAGTACTTC

size: NA
V: TRBV28
J: TRBJ2-7
D: NA
CDR3: CASRGLGQKYYEQYF
DNA: TGTGCCAGCAGGGGGTTAGGACAGAAATACTACGAGCAGTACTTC

size: NA
V: TRBV6-5
J: TRBJ1-1
D: NA
CDR3: CASSPTRQMNTEAFF
DNA: TGTGCCAGCAGCCCAACCCGACAGATGAACACTGAAGCTTTCTTT

size: few
V: TRBV5-1
J: TRBJ2-7
D: TRBD2
CDR3: CASSLLAGAEYEQYF
DNA: TGCGCCAGCAGCTTGTTAGCGGGAGCTGAGTACGAGCAGTACTTC

size: few
V: TRBV7-9
J: TRBJ2-2
D: NA
CDR3: CASSRTTGTVNTGELFF
DNA: TGTGCCAGCAGCCGAACAACCGGGACGGTGAACACCGGGGAGCTGTTTTTT

size: NA
V: TRBV2
J: TRBJ2-7
D: TRBD2
CDR3: CASSSGLAGALVVGEQYF
DNA: TGTGCCAGCAGCTCGGGACTAGCGGGAGCGTTAGTTGTGGGCGAGCAGTACTTC

size: NA
V: TRBV21-1
J: TRBJ2-1
D: NA
CDR3: CASSVCRGPLDNEQFF
DNA: TGTGCCAGCAGCGTCTGTCGGGGTCCCTTAGACAATGAGCAGTTCTTC

size: few
V: TRBV18
J: TRBJ2-7
D: TRBD2
CDR3: CASSRISGGPYEQYF
DNA: TGTGCCAGCTCACGAATTAGCGGGGGGCCCTACGAGCAGTACTTC

size: once
V: TRBV11-2
J: TRBJ2-5
D: TRBD2
CDR3: CASGIGTSGSETQYF
DNA: TGTGCCAGCGGAATAGGGACTAGCGGGAGTGAGACCCAGTACTTC

size: many
V: TRBV7-9
J: TRBJ2-2
D: NA
CDR3: CASSPHQTWELFF
DNA: TGTGCCAGCAGTCCTCATCAAACCTGGGAGCTGTTTTTT

size: NA
V: TRBV28
J: TRBJ1-5
D: NA
CDR3: CASSPATAQPQHF
DNA: TGTGCCAGCAGTCCAGCGACAGCTCAGCCCCAGCATTTT

size: NA
V: TRBV7-8
J: TRBJ2-7
D: NA
CDR3: CASSSQGAYEQYF
DNA: TGTGCCAGCAGCTCACAGGGTGCCTACGAGCAGTACTTC

size: NA
V: TRBV28
J: TRBJ2-5
D: TRBD2
CDR3: CASSPGREDQYF
DNA: TGTGCCAGCAGTCCCGGACGGGAGGACCAGTACTTC

size: NA
V: TRBV18
J: TRBJ2-5
D: TRBD2
CDR3: CASAAGGHTQETQYF
DNA: TGTGCCAGCGCAGCGGGGGGCCATACCCAAGAGACCCAGTACTTC

size: NA
V: TRBV30
J: TRBJ1-1
D: TRBD1
CDR3: CAWRAQGDTEAFF
DNA: TGTGCCTGGAGGGCACAGGGGGACACTGAAGCTTTCTTT

size: NA
V: TRBV2
J: TRBJ2-7
D: TRBD2
CDR3: CASSEAPASGGYEQYF
DNA: TGTGCCAGCAGTGAAGCGCCTGCTAGCGGGGGATACGAGCAGTACTTC

size: NA
V: TRBV15
J: TRBJ2-7
D: NA
CDR3: CATSRDPSSEQYF
DNA: TGTGCCACCAGCAGAGATCCAAGTAGCGAGCAGTACTTC

size: NA
V: TRBV5-1
J: TRBJ2-3
D: NA
CDR3: CASSPGGSSADTQYF
DNA: TGCGCCAGCAGCCCCGGCGGCTCTAGCGCAGATACGCAGTATTTT

size: medium-sized
V: TRBV5-1
J: TRBJ1-1
D: TRBD1
CDR3: CASSFTGAEAFF
DNA: TGCGCCAGCAGCTTTACAGGGGCTGAAGCTTTCTTT

size: NA
V: TRBV27
J: TRBJ1-1
D: TRBD1
CDR3: CASSTRTGNTEAFF
DNA: TGTGCCAGCAGTACCCGGACAGGGAACACTGAAGCTTTCTTT

size: NA
V: TRBV28
J: TRBJ2-7
D: TRBD2
CDR3: CASSSQGGLAREQYF
DNA: TGTGCCAGCAGCTCCCAAGGGGGACTAGCCCGAGAGCAGTACTTC

size: NA
V: TRBV4-1
J: TRBJ2-5
D: NA
CDR3: CASSQVGQGSRETQYF
DNA: TGCGCCAGCAGCCAAGTCGGTCAGGGATCCCGGGAGACCCAGTACTTC

size: few
V: TRBV10-1
J: TRBJ1-5
D: NA
CDR3: CASSEALPNRSNQPQHF
DNA: TGCGCCAGCAGTGAGGCCCTACCCAATCGAAGCAATCAGCCCCAGCATTTT

size: NA
V: TRBV7-8
J: TRBJ2-1
D: TRBD2
CDR3: CASGGTPYNEQFF
DNA: TGTGCCTCCGGGGGGACCCCCTACAATGAGCAGTTCTTC

size: NA
V: TRBV29-1
J: TRBJ1-1
D: NA
CDR3: CSGDRLDTEAFF
DNA: TGCAGCGGCGACAGATTGGACACTGAAGCTTTCTTT

size: NA
V: TRBV6-4
J: TRBJ2-3
D: TRBD2
CDR3: CASSAGTSGADTQYF
DNA: TGTGCCAGCAGTGCGGGGACTAGCGGGGCAGATACGCAGTATTTT

size: NA
V: TRBV9
J: TRBJ1-1
D: NA
CDR3: CASSVGFGGLTEAFF
DNA: TGTGCCAGCAGCGTAGGTTTTGGGGGATTGACTGAAGCTTTCTTT

size: NA
V: TRBV7-2
J: TRBJ2-5
D: TRBD2
CDR3: CASSLGLAGGRETQYF
DNA: TGTGCCAGCAGCTTAGGACTAGCGGGAGGCCGAGAGACCCAGTACTTC

size: few
V: TRBV2
J: TRBJ2-2
D: NA
CDR3: CASSAGELAPGELFF
DNA: TGTGCCAGCAGTGCGGGAGAGCTAGCCCCCGGGGAGCTGTTTTTT

size: NA
V: TRBV10-3
J: TRBJ2-1
D: NA
CDR3: CAINSGSIYNEQFF
DNA: TGTGCCATCAATTCGGGCTCCATCTACAATGAGCAGTTCTTC

size: many
V: TRBV7-9
J: TRBJ1-2
D: NA
CDR3: CASSRTTANYGYTF
DNA: TGTGCCAGCAGCCGAACCACAGCCAACTATGGCTACACCTTC

size: NA
V: TRBV19
J: TRBJ1-1
D: NA
CDR3: CASSIELNTEAFF
DNA: TGTGCCAGTAGTATAGAGTTGAACACTGAAGCTTTCTTT